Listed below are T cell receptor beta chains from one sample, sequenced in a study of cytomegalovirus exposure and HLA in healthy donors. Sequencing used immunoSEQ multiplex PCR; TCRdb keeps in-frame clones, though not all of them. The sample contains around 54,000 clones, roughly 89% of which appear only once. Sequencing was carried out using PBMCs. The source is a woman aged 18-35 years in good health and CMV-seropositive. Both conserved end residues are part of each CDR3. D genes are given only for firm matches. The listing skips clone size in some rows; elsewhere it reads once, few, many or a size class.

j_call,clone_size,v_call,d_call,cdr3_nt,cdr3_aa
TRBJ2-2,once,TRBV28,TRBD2,TGTGCCAGCAGTTTATCCCTTGGCGGGGGCACCGGGGAGCTGTTTTTT,CASSLSLGGGTGELFF
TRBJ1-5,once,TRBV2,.,TGTGCCAGCACCTCGGACCCAGGGGCAAATCAGCCCCAGCATTTT,CASTSDPGANQPQHF
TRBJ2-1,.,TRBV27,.,TGTGCCAGCAGTTTAACGGACTCCCTGAATGAGCAGTTCTTC,CASSLTDSLNEQFF
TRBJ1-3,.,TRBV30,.,TGTGCCTGGAGTGTAGTCGGGGGAAACACCATATATTTT,CAWSVVGGNTIYF
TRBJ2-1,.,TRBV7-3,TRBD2,TGTGCCAGCAGCTTAGAAGCTCTAGCGGGGCCCGTTGAGCAGTTCTTC,CASSLEALAGPVEQFF
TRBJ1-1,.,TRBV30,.,TGTGCCTGGAGTGTTGAGGGGGATATCACTGAAGCTTTCTTT,CAWSVEGDITEAFF
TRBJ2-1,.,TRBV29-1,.,TGCAGCGAACTGCAGGGGAATGAGCAGTTCTTC,CSELQGNEQFF
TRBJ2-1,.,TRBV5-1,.,TGCGCCAGCGGTACTAGCCGCGGGGTAGGCAATGAGCAGTTCTTC,CASGTSRGVGNEQFF
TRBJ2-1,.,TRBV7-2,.,TGTGCCAGCAGCCCCGGACTCAATGAGCAGTTCTTC,CASSPGLNEQFF
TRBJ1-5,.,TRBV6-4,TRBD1,TGTGCCAGCCACGACAGGGTAAGTCAGCCCCAGCATTTT,CASHDRVSQPQHF
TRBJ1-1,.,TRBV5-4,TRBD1,TGTGCCAGCAGCGGGCGGACAGGGAGCACTGAAGCTTTCTTT,CASSGRTGSTEAFF
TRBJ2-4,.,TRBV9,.,TGTGCCAGCAGCGTCGGGGGGCCGCTAGCCAAAAACATTCAGTACTTC,CASSVGGPLAKNIQYF
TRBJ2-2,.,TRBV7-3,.,TGTGCCAGCACAGGCAATCCGAACACCGGGGAGCTGTTTTTT,CASTGNPNTGELFF
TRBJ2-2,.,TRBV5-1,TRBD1,TGCGCCAGCAGCTTGGACGGACAGGGGGCCGGGGAGCTGTTTTTT,CASSLDGQGAGELFF
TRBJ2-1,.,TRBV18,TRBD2,TGTGCCAGCTCACCTAAACCGGATCTAGCGGGGATATTCAATGAGCAGTTCTTC,CASSPKPDLAGIFNEQFF
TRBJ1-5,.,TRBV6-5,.,TGTGCCAGCAGAAGGGGGGGAAGCAATCAGCCCCAGCATTTT,CASRRGGSNQPQHF
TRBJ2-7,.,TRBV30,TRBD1,TGTGCCTGGGCTACAGGGACAGGGGCCTCCTACGAGCAGTACTTC,CAWATGTGASYEQYF
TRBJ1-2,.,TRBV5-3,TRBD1,TGTGCCAGAAGCTTGGAAGGGAACAGGGGGAACTATGGCTACACCTTC,CARSLEGNRGNYGYTF
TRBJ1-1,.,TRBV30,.,TGTGCCTGGAGTCTTTCAGGTGATACTGAAGCTTTCTTT,CAWSLSGDTEAFF
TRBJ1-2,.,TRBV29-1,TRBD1,TGCAGCGTTGGCCGCGGGACAGGGGCGACTGCCTATGGCTACACCTTC,CSVGRGTGATAYGYTF
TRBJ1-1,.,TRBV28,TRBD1,TGTGCCAGCAGTATGAGACAGGGTGGTACTGAAGCTTTCTTT,CASSMRQGGTEAFF
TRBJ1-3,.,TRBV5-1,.,TGCGCCAGCAGCTTGGAGGTCAGGGCGACTGGAAACACCATATATTTT,CASSLEVRATGNTIYF
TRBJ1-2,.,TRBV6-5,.,TGTGCCAGCAGTTACGGTGGGACTTATGGCTACACCTTC,CASSYGGTYGYTF
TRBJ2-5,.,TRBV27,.,TGTGCCAGCAGTTTGGGGGTGGGGGGAACCCAGTACTTC,CASSLGVGGTQYF
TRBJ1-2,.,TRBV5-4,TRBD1,TGTGCCAGCAGCCAAGAGAGAGGGGGCGCCTATGGCTACACCTTC,CASSQERGGAYGYTF
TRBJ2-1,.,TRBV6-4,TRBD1,TGTGCCAGCAGTGACGGACAGGGGGGGAATGAGCAGTTCTTC,CASSDGQGGNEQFF
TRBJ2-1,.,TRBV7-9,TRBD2,TGTGCCAGCAGCTTCCGGACTAGTCCCAGGGATGAGCAGTTCTTC,CASSFRTSPRDEQFF
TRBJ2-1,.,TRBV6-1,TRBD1,TGTGCCAGCAGTGATGGGGACAGGGAGTCGGATGAGCAGTTCTTC,CASSDGDRESDEQFF
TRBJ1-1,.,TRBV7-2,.,TGTGCCAGCAGCTTAGTCAGGGAGGCTGAAGCTTTCTTT,CASSLVREAEAFF
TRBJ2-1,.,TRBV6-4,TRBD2,TGTGCCAGCAGTGAGGGCACTAGCGGGGACGATGAGCAGTTCTTC,CASSEGTSGDDEQFF
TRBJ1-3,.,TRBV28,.,TGTGCCAGCAGTCTGAGGGCCCTTTTCTCTGGAAACACCATATATTTT,CASSLRALFSGNTIYF
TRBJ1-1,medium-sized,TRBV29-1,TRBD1,TGCAGCGTGGCGGGACTTGGACAGGGCGAATTGAGCACTGAAGCTTTCTTT,CSVAGLGQGELSTEAFF
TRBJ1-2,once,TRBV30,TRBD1,TGTGCCTGGAGTGTAAGCAGGGGGCATTATGGCTACACCTTC,CAWSVSRGHYGYTF
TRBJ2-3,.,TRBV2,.,TGTGCCAGCAGTGAAGCGAGGGGGGGCCCTCCCGACGATACGCAGTATTTT,CASSEARGGPPDDTQYF
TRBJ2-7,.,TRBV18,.,TGTGCCAGCTCACCACCGGGGCGTGAGCAGTACTTC,CASSPPGREQYF
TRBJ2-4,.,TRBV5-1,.,TGCGCCAGCAGCTTGGATAAGTGGGATGGGCCACGGGGGTTAGCCAAAAACATTCAGTACTTC,CASSLDKWDGPRGLAKNIQYF
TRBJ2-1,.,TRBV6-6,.,TGTGCCAGCAAGGGAAGGAGAAAGGGGGATGAGCAGTTCTTC,CASKGRRKGDEQFF
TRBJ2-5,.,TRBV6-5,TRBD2,TGTGCCAGCAGCCGACTAGCGGGGGGGTTCGAGACCCAGTACTTC,CASSRLAGGFETQYF
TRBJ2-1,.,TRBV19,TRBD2,TGTGCCAGTAGTGATTCCCTTCTAGCGGGGCGATCCTACAATGAGCAGTTCTTC,CASSDSLLAGRSYNEQFF
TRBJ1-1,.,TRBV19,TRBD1,TGTGCCAGTAGTACGAGGACAGGGCGCACTGAAGCTTTCTTT,CASSTRTGRTEAFF
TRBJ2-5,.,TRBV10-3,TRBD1,TGTGCCATCCGACAGGGCGTGGGAGAGACCCAGTACTTC,CAIRQGVGETQYF
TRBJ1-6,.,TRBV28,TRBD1,TGTGCCAGCAGAGTAACGACAGGGGTCGGATCCTATAATTCACCCCTCCACTTT,CASRVTTGVGSYNSPLHF
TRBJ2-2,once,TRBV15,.,TGTGCCACCAGCAGAGATCTATCATCCATCGGGGAGCTGTTTTTT,CATSRDLSSIGELFF
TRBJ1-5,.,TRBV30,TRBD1,TGTGCCTGGGACAGGGTCAATCAGCCCCAGCATTTT,CAWDRVNQPQHF
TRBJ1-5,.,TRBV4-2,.,TGTGCCAGCAGCCAAGATACATTGCCAGGCAATCAGCCCCAGCATTTT,CASSQDTLPGNQPQHF
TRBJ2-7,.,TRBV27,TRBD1,TGTGCCAGCAGTTCCAGGACAGGATACGCCTACGAGCAGTACTTC,CASSSRTGYAYEQYF